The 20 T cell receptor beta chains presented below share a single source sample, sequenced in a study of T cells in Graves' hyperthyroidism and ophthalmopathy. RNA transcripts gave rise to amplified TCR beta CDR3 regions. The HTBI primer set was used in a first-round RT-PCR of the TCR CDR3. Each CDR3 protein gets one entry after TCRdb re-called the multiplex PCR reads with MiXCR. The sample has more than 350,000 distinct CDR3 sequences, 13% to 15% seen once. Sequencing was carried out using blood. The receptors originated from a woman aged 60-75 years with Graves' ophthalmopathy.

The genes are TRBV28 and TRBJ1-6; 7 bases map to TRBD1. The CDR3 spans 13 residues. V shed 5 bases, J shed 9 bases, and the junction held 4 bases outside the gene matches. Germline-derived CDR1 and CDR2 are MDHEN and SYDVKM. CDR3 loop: CASSPGGGSPLHF. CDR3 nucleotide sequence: TGTGCCAGCAGTCCAGGGGGGGGTTCACCCCTCCACTTT. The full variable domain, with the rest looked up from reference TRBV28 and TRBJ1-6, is DVKVTQSSRYLVKRTGEKVFLECVQDMDHENMFWYRQDPGLGLRLIYFSYDVKMKEKGDIPEGYSVSREKKERFSLILESASTNQTSMYLCASSPGGGSPLHFGNGTRLTVT.

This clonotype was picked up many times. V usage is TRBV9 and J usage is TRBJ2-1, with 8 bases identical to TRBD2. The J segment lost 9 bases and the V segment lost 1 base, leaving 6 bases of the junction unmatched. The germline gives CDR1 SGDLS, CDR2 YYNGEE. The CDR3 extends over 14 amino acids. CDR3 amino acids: CASSVLAGKGEQFF. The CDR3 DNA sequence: TGTGCCAGCAGCGTATTAGCGGGAAAAGGTGAGCAGTTCTTC.

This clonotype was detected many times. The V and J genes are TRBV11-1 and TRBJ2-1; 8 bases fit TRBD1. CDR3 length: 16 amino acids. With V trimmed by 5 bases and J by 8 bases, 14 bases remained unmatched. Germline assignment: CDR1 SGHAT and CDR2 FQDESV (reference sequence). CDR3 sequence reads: CASSNNLPGGWDEQFF. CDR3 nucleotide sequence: TGTGCCAGCAGCAATAACCTCCCAGGGGGCTGGGATGAGCAGTTCTTC.

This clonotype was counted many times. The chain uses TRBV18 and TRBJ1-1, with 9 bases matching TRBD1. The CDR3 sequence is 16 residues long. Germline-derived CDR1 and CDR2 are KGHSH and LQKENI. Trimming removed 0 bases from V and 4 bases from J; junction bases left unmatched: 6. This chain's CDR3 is CASSPPWTGVVTEAFF. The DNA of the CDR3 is TGTGCCAGCTCACCACCGTGGACAGGGGTCGTCACTGAAGCTTTCTTT.

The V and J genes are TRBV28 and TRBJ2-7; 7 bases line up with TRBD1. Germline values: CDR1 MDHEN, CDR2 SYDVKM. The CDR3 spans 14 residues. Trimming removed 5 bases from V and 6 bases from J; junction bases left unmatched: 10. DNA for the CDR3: TGTGCCAGCAGTATACGAGACAGGGAAATCGAGCAGTACTTC. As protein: CASSIRDREIEQYF. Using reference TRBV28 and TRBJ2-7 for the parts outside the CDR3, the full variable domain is DVKVTQSSRYLVKRTGEKVFLECVQDMDHENMFWYRQDPGLGLRLIYFSYDVKMKEKGDIPEGYSVSREKKERFSLILESASTNQTSMYLCASSIRDREIEQYFGPGTRLTVT.

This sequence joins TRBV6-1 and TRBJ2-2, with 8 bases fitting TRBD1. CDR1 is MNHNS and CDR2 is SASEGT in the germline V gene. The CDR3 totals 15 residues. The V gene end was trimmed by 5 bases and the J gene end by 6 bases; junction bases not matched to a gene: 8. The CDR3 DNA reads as TGTGCCAGCAGTTCCGCCACAGGGGGGTCCGGGGAGCTGTTTTTT. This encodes CASSSATGGSGELFF.

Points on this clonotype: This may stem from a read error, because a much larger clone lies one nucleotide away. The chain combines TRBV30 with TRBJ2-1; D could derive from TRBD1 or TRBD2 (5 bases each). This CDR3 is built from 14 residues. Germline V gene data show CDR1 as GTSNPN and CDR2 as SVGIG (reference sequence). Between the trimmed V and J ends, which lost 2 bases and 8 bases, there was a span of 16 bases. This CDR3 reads CAWSLDMGVDEQFF. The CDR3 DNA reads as TGTGCCTGGAGTCTGGACATGGGGGTGGATGAGCAGTTCTTC.

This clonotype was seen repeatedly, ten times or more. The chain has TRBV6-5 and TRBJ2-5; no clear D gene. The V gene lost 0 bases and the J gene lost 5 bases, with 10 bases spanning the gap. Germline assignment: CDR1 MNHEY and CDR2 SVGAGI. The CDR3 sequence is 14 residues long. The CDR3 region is CASSYSVYGETQYF. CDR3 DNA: TGTGCCAGCAGTTACTCGGTATACGGCGAGACCCAGTACTTC.

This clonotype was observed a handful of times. The CDR3 nucleotides are TGCAGTGCTAGAGACGAGACTGAAGCTTTCTTT. As protein: CSARDETEAFF. The J gene is TRBJ1-1, the V gene TRBV20-1, with D uncertain. In germline, CDR1 is DFQATT, CDR2 SNEGSKA (reference sequence). This CDR3 is built from 11 residues. V lost 0 bases and J lost 5, with 4 bases in between.

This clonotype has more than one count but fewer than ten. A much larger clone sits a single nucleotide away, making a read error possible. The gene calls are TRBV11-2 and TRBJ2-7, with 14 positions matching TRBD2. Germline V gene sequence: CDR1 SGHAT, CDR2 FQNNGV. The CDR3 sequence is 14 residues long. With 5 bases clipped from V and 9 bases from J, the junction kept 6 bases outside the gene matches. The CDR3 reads CASSRGLAGGGQYF. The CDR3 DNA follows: TGTGCCAGCAGCCGCGGACTAGCGGGAGGCGGGCAGTACTTC.

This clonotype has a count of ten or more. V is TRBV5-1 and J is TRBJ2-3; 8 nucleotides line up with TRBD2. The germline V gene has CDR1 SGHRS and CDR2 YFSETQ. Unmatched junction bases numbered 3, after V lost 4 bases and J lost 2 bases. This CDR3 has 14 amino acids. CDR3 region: CASSISGVTDTQYF. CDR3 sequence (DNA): TGCGCCAGCAGCATTAGCGGGGTCACAGATACGCAGTATTTT.

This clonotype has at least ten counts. For the CDR3, the DNA is TGTGCCAGCAGTATAGCAACAGGAGAAGCTTTCTTT. It translates to CASSIATGEAFF. V is TRBV27 and J is TRBJ1-1, with D perhaps TRBD1 (5 bases). The CDR3 length is 12 residues. CDR1 is MNHEY and CDR2 is SMNVEV in the germline V gene (reference sequence). The ends were cut back, 5 bases at V and 8 bases at J, with 12 bases in the middle.

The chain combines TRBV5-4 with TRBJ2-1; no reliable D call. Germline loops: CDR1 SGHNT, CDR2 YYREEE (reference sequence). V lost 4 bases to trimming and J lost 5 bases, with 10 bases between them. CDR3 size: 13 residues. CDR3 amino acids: CASSPRVNNEQFF. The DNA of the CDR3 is TGTGCCAGCAGCCCGCGAGTGAACAATGAGCAGTTCTTC.

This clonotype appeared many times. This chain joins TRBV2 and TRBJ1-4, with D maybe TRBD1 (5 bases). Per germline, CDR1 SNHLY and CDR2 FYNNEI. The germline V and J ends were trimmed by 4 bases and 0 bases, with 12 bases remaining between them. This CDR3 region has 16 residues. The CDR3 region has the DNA TGTGCCAGCAGTGGACAGTTGCTTGCAACTAATGAAAAACTGTTTTTT. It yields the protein CASSGQLLATNEKLFF.

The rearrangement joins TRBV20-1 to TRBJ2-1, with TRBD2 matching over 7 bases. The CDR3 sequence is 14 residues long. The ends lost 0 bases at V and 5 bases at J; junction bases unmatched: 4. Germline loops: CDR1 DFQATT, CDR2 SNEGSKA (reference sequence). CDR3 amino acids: CSARDGRSDNEQFF. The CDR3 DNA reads TGCAGTGCTAGAGACGGGAGGTCGGACAATGAGCAGTTCTTC.

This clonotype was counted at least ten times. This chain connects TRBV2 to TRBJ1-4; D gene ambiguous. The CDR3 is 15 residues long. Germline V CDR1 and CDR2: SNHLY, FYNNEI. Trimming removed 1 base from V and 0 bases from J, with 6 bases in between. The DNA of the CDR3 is TGTGCCAGCAGTGAAGTCGGGGCAACTAATGAAAAACTGTTTTTT. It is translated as CASSEVGATNEKLFF.

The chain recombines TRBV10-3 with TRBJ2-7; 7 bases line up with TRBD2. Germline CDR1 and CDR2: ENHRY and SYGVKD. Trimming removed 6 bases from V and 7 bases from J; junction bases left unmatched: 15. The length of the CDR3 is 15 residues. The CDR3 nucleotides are TGTGCCATCAGCCCGCCGGGGCGGGAGCTCAATGAGCAGTACTTC. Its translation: CAISPPGRELNEQYF.

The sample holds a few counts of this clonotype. The CDR3: CASSRGRDEANVLTF. The CDR3 region has the DNA TGTGCCAGTAGTAGGGGCAGAGATGAGGCCAACGTCCTGACTTTC. V is TRBV19 and J is TRBJ2-6; possible D gene TRBD1, 5 bases. The V end lost 4 bases, the J end lost 6 bases, and 13 bases lay between the germline ends. Germline loops: CDR1 LNHDA, CDR2 SQIVND (reference sequence). This CDR3 spans 15 amino acids.

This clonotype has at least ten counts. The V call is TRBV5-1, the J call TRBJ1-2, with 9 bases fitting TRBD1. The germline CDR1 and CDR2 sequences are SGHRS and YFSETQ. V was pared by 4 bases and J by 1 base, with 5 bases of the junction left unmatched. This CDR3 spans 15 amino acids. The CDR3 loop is CASSRGDRDNYGYTF. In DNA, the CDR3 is TGCGCCAGCAGCAGAGGGGACAGGGATAACTATGGCTACACCTTC.

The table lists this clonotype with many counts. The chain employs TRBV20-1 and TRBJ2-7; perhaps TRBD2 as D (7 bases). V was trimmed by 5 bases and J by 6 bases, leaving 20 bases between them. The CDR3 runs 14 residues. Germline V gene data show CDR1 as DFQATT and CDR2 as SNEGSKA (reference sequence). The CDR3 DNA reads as TGCAGTGCTGGGGGTCCAGGGGAGGGCCGCGAGCAGTACTTC. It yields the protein CSAGGPGEGREQYF.